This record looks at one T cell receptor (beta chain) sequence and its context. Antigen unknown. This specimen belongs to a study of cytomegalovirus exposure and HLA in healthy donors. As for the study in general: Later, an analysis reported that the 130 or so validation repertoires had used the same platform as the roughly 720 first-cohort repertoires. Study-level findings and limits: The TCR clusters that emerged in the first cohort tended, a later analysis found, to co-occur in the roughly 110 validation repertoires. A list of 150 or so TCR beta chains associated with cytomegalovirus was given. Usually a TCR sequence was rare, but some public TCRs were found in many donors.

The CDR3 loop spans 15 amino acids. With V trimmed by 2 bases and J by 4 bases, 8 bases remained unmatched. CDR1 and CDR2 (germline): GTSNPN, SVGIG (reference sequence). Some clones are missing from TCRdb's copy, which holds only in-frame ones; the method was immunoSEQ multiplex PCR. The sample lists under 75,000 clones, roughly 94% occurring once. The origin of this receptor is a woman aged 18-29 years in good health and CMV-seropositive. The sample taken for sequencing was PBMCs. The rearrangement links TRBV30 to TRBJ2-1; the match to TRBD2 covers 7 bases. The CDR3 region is CAWSLSGTGYNEQFF. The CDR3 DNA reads TGTGCCTGGAGTCTGAGCGGGACCGGGTACAATGAGCAGTTCTTC.